This TCR beta chain was captured by sequencing in a study of early T cells in non-severe SARS-CoV-2 infection. CDR1 and CDR2 from the germline V gene are MDHEN and SYDVKM. The CDR3 has 11 residues. The ends were cut back, 2 bases at V and 4 bases at J, with 1 base in the middle. TCRdb analysed the 5' RACE reads with MiXCR anew, one entry per CDR3 protein. The sample holds around 23,000 distinct CDR3 sequences, around 4.5% seen once. Source material: whole blood. The chain recombines TRBV28 with TRBJ2-3; D call uncertain. The sequence came from an adult who was a healthcare worker with PCR-confirmed SARS-CoV-2 infection or an uninfected control (not recorded which). The CDR3 DNA reads as TGTGCCAGCAGTTTAGCAGATACGCAGTATTTT. Protein: CASSLADTQYF.